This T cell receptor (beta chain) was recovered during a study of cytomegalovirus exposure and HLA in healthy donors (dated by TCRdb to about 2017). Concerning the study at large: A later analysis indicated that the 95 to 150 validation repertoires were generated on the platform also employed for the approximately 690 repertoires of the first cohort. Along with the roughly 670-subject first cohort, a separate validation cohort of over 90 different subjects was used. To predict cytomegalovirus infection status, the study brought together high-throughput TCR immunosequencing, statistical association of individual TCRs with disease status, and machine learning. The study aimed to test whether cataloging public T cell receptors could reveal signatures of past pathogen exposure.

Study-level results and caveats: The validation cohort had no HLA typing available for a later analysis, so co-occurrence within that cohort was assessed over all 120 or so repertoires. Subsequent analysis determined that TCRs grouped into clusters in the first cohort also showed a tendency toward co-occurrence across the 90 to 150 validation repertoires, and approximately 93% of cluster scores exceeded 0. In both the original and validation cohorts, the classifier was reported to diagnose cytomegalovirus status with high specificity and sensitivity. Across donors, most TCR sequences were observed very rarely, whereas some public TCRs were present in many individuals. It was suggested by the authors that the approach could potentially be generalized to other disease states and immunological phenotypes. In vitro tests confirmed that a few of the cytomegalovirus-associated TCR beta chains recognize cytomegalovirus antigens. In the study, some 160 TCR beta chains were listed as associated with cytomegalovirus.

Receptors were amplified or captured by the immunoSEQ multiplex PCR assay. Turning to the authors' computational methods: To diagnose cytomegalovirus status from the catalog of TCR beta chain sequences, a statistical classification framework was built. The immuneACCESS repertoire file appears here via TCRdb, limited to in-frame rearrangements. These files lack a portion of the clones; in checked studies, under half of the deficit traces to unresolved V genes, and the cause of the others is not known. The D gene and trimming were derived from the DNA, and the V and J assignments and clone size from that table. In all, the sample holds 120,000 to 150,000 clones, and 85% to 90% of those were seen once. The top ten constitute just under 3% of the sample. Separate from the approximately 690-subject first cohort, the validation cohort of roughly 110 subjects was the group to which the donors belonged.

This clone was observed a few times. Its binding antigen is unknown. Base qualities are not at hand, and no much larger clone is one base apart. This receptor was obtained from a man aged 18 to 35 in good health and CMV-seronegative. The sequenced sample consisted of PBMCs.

The CDR3 region reads CASRYDSFHSPLHF. The DNA sequence is given as TGTGCCAGCAGATACGACAGTTTTCATTCACCCCTCCACTTT. The chain couples TRBV2 to TRBJ1-6; D gene: possibly TRBD1, on 5 matching bases. Trimming takes 6 bases from V and 8 bases from J, and the germline ends sit 14 bases apart. The germline V gene supplies CDR1 SNHLY and CDR2 FYNNEI. The CDR3 has 14 amino acids, counting the end cysteine and phenylalanine. Only CDR3 DNA is held: 42 bases, read in frame from base 1.